The 27 T cell receptor beta chains reported below all come from one sample, sequenced in a study of long-term antiretroviral therapy in people with HIV. They ran version v3.0 of the immunoSEQ assay at survey level. TCRdb's table, derived via immunoSEQ multiplex PCR, lists solely in-frame clones and lacks some. The sample consists of some 31,000 clones, 90% to 95% of them appearing once. This specimen consisted of unsorted PBMCs, obtained about 7.2 years after starting antiretroviral therapy. Every receptor here comes from a man in his forties or fifties with HIV.

The CDR3 nucleotides are TGCGCCAGCAGCCCTGACCGGGCCTCTAGCACAGATACGCAGTATTTT. This encodes CASSPDRASSTDTQYF. This chain links TRBV4-3 with TRBJ2-3; D gene ambiguous. Germline V lookup: CDR1 LGHNA, CDR2 YSLEER. V dropped 4 bases and J dropped 0 bases, with 14 bases sitting between them. This CDR3 contains 16 residues.

The gene calls are TRBV27 and TRBJ2-7, with D maybe TRBD2 (6 bases). The germline V gene has CDR1 MNHEY and CDR2 SMNVEV (reference sequence). The CDR3 loop spans 15 amino acids. The germline V and J ends were trimmed by 3 bases and 0 bases, with 12 bases remaining between them. CDR3 DNA sequence: TGTGCCAGCAGTTTGTCCGGGACTTACTCCTACGAGCAGTACTTC. Its protein is CASSLSGTYSYEQYF.

The V gene is TRBV4-1, the J gene TRBJ1-4; D is unresolved. Per germline, CDR1 MGHRA and CDR2 YSYEKL. CDR3 length: 14 amino acids. Trimming took off 1 base at V and 4 bases at J, with 7 bases between the two ends. Here the CDR3 DNA reads TGCGCCAGCAGCCAAGGCGGAATTAATGAAAAACTGTTTTTT. Protein sequence: CASSQGGINEKLFF.

The rearrangement uses TRBV7-6 and TRBJ2-5, with D tentatively TRBD1 (6 bases). V was cut by 4 bases and J by 2 bases, with 14 bases left in between. Germline loops: CDR1 SGHVS, CDR2 FNYEAQ. The CDR3 runs to 15 residues. CDR3 residues: CASSSSGARQETQYF. The CDR3 DNA reads TGTGCCAGCAGCTCATCAGGGGCTAGACAAGAGACCCAGTACTTC.

V and J are TRBV5-5 and TRBJ2-7, with D maybe TRBD1 (6 bases). The length of the CDR3 is 14 residues. The V gene's germline CDR1 is SGHKS and CDR2 YYEKEE (reference sequence). V was shortened by 6 bases and J by 2 bases, with 15 bases between the two germline ends. CDR3 sequence (DNA): TGTGCCAGCAACTACCCGGGACACACCTACGAGCAGTACTTC. Amino acids: CASNYPGHTYEQYF.

V usage is TRBV11-2 and J usage is TRBJ2-7, with 9 bases matching TRBD2. The CDR3 contains 13 residues. Losses at the gene ends were 6 bases for V and 5 bases for J; bases not matched to a gene: 5. Germline V CDR1 and CDR2: SGHAT, FQNNGV. CDR3 protein: CASRWTSVDEQYF. The CDR3 DNA follows: TGTGCCAGCAGATGGACTAGCGTGGACGAGCAGTACTTC. Variable domain in full (rest from reference TRBV11-2 and TRBJ2-7): EAGVAQSPRYKIIEKRQSVAFWCNPISGHATLYWYQQILGQGPKLLIQFQNNGVVDDSQLPKDRFSAERLKGVDSTLKIQPAKLEDSAVYLCASRWTSVDEQYFGPGTRLTVT.

The chain links TRBV6-6 to TRBJ2-7, with 8 positions matching TRBD1. J gave up 2 bases and V 7 bases, and 7 bases lay outside the gene matches. Germline V gives CDR1 MNHNY, CDR2 SVGAGI (reference sequence). This CDR3 is built from 14 residues. The CDR3 is CASTYDRGTYEQYF. CDR3 nucleotide sequence: TGTGCCAGCACCTACGACAGGGGAACCTACGAGCAGTACTTC.

This chain joins TRBV7-2 and TRBJ2-7, with D unresolved. This CDR3 contains 14 residues. Germline CDR1 is SGHTA and CDR2 is FQGNSA. V was cut by 1 base and J by 0 bases, with 7 bases left in between. The CDR3 sequence: CASSLDPSSYEQYF. The CDR3 DNA reads TGTGCCAGCAGCTTAGACCCAAGCTCCTACGAGCAGTACTTC. Filled out from reference TRBV7-2 and TRBJ2-7, the complete variable domain reads GAGVSQSPSNKVTEKGKDVELRCDPISGHTALYWYRQSLGQGLEFLIYFQGNSAPDKSGLPSDRFSAERTGGSVSTLTIQRTQQEDSAVYLCASSLDPSSYEQYFGPGTRLTVT.

The V call is TRBV19, the J call TRBJ1-5; 7 bases are shared with TRBD1. After removal of 4 bases from V and 7 bases from J, the junction contained 10 bases not matched to a gene. CDR1 LNHDA and CDR2 SQIVND come from the germline V gene (reference sequence). The CDR3 sequence is 15 residues long. This chain's CDR3 is CASSKQTGLGQPQHF. As DNA, the CDR3 is TGTGCCAGTAGTAAGCAGACAGGGCTGGGGCAGCCCCAGCATTTT. Supplemented by reference TRBV19 and TRBJ1-5, the full variable domain reads DGGITQSPKYLFRKEGQNVTLSCEQNLNHDAMYWYRQDPGQGLRLIYYSQIVNDFQKGDIAEGYSVSREKKESFPLTVTSAQKNPTAFYLCASSKQTGLGQPQHFGDGTRLSIL.

The chain recombines TRBV5-1 with TRBJ1-6; the D is unclear. V was cut by 1 base and J by 8 bases, with 10 bases left in between. This CDR3 contains 14 residues. Germline CDR1 SGHRS, CDR2 YFSETQ. The CDR3 protein is CASSLNAIDSPLHF. Written as DNA, the CDR3 is TGCGCCAGCAGCTTGAACGCCATTGATTCACCCCTCCACTTT.

Of note for this clone: The sample contains more than one DNA sequence encoding this CDR3. This rearrangement joins TRBV7-2 to TRBJ2-6; TRBD1 might be the D (6 bases). The germline CDR1 and CDR2 sequences are SGHTA and FQGNSA. There are 15 residues in the CDR3. The V gene lost 6 bases and the J gene lost 1 base, with 10 bases spanning the gap. As DNA, the CDR3 is TGTGCCAGCAGTGACAGGATTTCTGGGGCCAACGTCCTGACTTTC. Its protein product is CASSDRISGANVLTF.

This chain links TRBV18 with TRBJ1-5; no reliable D call. The CDR3 sequence is 14 residues long. The germline gives CDR1 KGHSH, CDR2 LQKENI. Trimming took 6 bases from V and 2 from J, leaving 11 bases between them. CDR3 nucleotides: TGTGCCAGCTCGCTGGGAAGCCGCAATCAGCCCCAGCATTTT. Translating gives CASSLGSRNQPQHF.

A single count supports this clone. This chain connects TRBV25-1 to TRBJ2-4; the D gene is possibly TRBD1 (6 bases). The V gene lost 5 bases and the J gene lost 5 bases, with 16 bases spanning the gap. Germline V gene sequence: CDR1 MGHDK, CDR2 SYGVNS. The CDR3 has 15 residues. CDR3 region: CASSPVPGAQNIQYF. The CDR3 nucleotides read TGTGCCAGCAGTCCCGTCCCAGGGGCCCAAAACATTCAGTACTTC.

The V gene is TRBV6-7, the J gene TRBJ2-2; D possibly uses TRBD1 or TRBD2 (5 bases each). TRBV6-7 counts as an open reading frame of uncertain function. The CDR3 runs to 15 residues. Trimming took off 5 bases at V and 4 bases at J, with 14 bases between the two ends. CDR3 amino acids: CASSEWGSTTGELFF. The CDR3 DNA follows: TGTGCCAGCAGTGAATGGGGGAGTACCACCGGGGAGCTGTTTTTT.

This chain joins TRBV19 and TRBJ2-7; D is unresolved. This CDR3 has 16 amino acids. CDR1 and CDR2 (germline): LNHDA, SQIVND (reference sequence). Trimming cost V 2 bases and J 0 bases, with 14 bases left between them. The CDR3 DNA reads TGTGCCAGTAGTATAATTGGCGCCTCAAGCTCCTACGAGCAGTACTTC. Protein product: CASSIIGASSSYEQYF.

The chain couples TRBV9 to TRBJ1-2; 9 bases align to TRBD1. The V segment lost 7 bases and the J segment 2 bases; nucleotides outside the gene matches: 6. Germline-derived CDR1 and CDR2 are SGDLS and YYNGEE. There are 14 residues in the CDR3. CDR3 loop: CASGIGQGNYGYTF. In DNA form, the CDR3 reads TGTGCCAGCGGGATCGGACAGGGGAACTATGGCTACACCTTC.

The CDR3 DNA is TGTGCCAGCAGCTTTATGGGGACAGCCCTTGAAGCTTTCTTT. It translates to CASSFMGTALEAFF. The V call is TRBV5-5, the J call TRBJ1-1; TRBD1 agrees at 7 bases. The V and J ends lost 2 bases and 7 bases, in that order; junction bases with no gene match: 8. Germline lookup yields CDR1 SGHKS and CDR2 YYEKEE (reference sequence). The length of the CDR3 is 14 residues.

This clone was seen a few times. This chain uses TRBV11-2 with TRBJ2-3; 12 nucleotides align to TRBD2. The germline V gene has CDR1 SGHAT and CDR2 FQNNGV. This CDR3 region has 15 residues. The V and J ends lost 4 bases and 9 bases, in that order; junction bases with no gene match: 8. CDR3 coding DNA: TGTGCCAGCAGCTCTGGACTAGCGGGGTCGCGGACGCAGTATTTT. This encodes CASSSGLAGSRTQYF.

The CDR3 DNA reads TGTGCCAGCAGTTACGGTGCCGGGGAGCTGTTTTTT. It is translated as CASSYGAGELFF. The chain uses TRBV6-5 and TRBJ2-2, with D uncertain. V shed 2 bases and J shed 6 bases, with 4 bases lying between them. The CDR3 is made up of 12 amino acids. CDR1 MNHEY and CDR2 SVGAGI come from the germline V gene.

CDR3 bases: TGTGCCAGCAGCCCTCCGGGGACTCACACCGGGGAGCTGTTTTTT. Its protein product is CASSPPGTHTGELFF. This chain joins TRBV27 and TRBJ2-2; maybe TRBD2 (6 bases). CDR1 and CDR2 from the germline V gene are MNHEY and SMNVEV (reference sequence). The ends were cut back, 6 bases at V and 3 bases at J, with 14 bases in the middle. This CDR3 comprises 15 residues.

This rearrangement joins TRBV6-5 to TRBJ1-2; D ambiguous. The V end was cut by 3 bases, the J end by 1 base, with 9 bases between. This CDR3 is 14 amino acids long. Germline values: CDR1 MNHEY, CDR2 SVGAGI. The CDR3 sequence: CASSYKANNYGYTF. The CDR3 coding sequence is TGTGCCAGCAGTTATAAGGCCAATAACTATGGCTACACCTTC.

The rearrangement links TRBV5-1 to TRBJ2-1; no reliable D call. Trimming took off 3 bases at V and 6 bases at J, with 10 bases between the two ends. Germline CDR1 SGHRS, CDR2 YFSETQ. This CDR3 is built from 13 residues. CDR3 amino acids: CASSSDGSNEQFF. In nucleotides, the CDR3 is TGCGCCAGCAGCTCGGACGGTTCCAATGAGCAGTTCTTC. The whole variable domain, remainder taken from reference TRBV5-1 and TRBJ2-1, is KAGVTQTPRYLIKTRGQQVTLSCSPISGHRSVSWYQQTPGQGLQFLFEYFSETQRNKGNFPGRFSGRQFSNSRSEMNVSTLELGDSALYLCASSSDGSNEQFFGPGTRLTVL.

This chain links TRBV5-1 with TRBJ2-1, with D unresolved. From germline, CDR1 is SGHRS and CDR2 YFSETQ. The germline V and J ends were trimmed by 1 base and 7 bases, with 9 bases remaining between them. There are 13 residues in the CDR3. The CDR3 DNA sequence: TGCGCCAGCAGCTTGACGAGCGAGAATGAGCAGTTCTTC. Encoded protein: CASSLTSENEQFF.

The chain combines TRBV7-9 with TRBJ1-1; D not certain. Germline V gene sequence: CDR1 SEHNR, CDR2 FQNEAQ (reference sequence). V was trimmed by 5 bases and J by 7 bases, leaving 8 bases between them. The CDR3 is 11 residues long. The DNA for the CDR3 is TGTGCCAGCAGCCGTGGGGTTGAAGCTTTCTTT. It translates to CASSRGVEAFF.

This chain joins TRBV7-8 and TRBJ2-5, with 8 bases lining up with TRBD1. The germline V gene has CDR1 SGHVS and CDR2 FQNEAQ. The J segment lost 5 bases and the V segment lost 2 bases, leaving 16 bases of the junction unmatched. The CDR3 contains 18 residues. CDR3: CASSLRRVPGQGLETQYF. The DNA of the CDR3 is TGTGCCAGCAGCTTAAGAAGAGTCCCTGGACAGGGTCTTGAGACCCAGTACTTC.

The V call is TRBV5-4, the J call TRBJ1-6, with D possibly being TRBD1 (6 bases). CDR3 length: 18 amino acids. V was trimmed by 0 bases and J by 4 bases, leaving 17 bases between them. Germline V gene lookup returns CDR1 SGHNT and CDR2 YYREEE (reference sequence). The CDR3 loop reads CASSLERPGAGYNSPLHF. CDR3 nucleotides: TGTGCCAGCAGCTTGGAAAGGCCAGGGGCCGGGTATAATTCACCCCTCCACTTT. The variable domain in full, with the rest retrieved from reference TRBV5-4 and TRBJ1-6, is ETGVTQSPTHLIKTRGQQVTLRCSSQSGHNTVSWYQQALGQGPQFIFQYYREEENGRGNFPPRFSGLQFPNYSSELNVNALELDDSALYLCASSLERPGAGYNSPLHFGNGTRLTVT.

The rearrangement links TRBV7-9 to TRBJ2-1, with unresolved D. Trimming left V 0 bases short and J 2 bases short, with 8 bases between. The germline gives CDR1 SEHNR, CDR2 FQNEAQ (reference sequence). The CDR3 totals 15 residues. CDR3: CASSLARQAYNEQFF. The CDR3, as DNA: TGTGCCAGCAGCTTAGCGCGCCAGGCCTACAATGAGCAGTTCTTC.